What follows are 30 T cell receptor beta chains derived from one specimen sequenced in a study of shared clonotypes between healthy human individuals. The protocol was immunoSEQ multiplex PCR, while the TCRdb copy is restricted to in-frame clones and leaves out a portion. Counted here are some 2 million clones, 95% occurring once; the ten biggest clones make up 0.1% to 0.15%. Sequenced sample: naive CD4+ T cells sorted from blood. Subset reported: CD45RA+ positively selected. These receptors came from a young man in good health.

V gene TRBV11-2 combines with J gene TRBJ2-5; D not certain. Trimming cost V 4 bases and J 8 bases, with 14 bases left between them. This CDR3 has 13 amino acids. Germline CDR1 and CDR2: SGHAT and FQNNGV. The CDR3 is CASSSSSDGTQYF. The CDR3 DNA is TGTGCCAGCAGCTCCAGCTCGGACGGCACCCAGTACTTC.

The V gene is TRBV11-2, the J gene TRBJ2-7, with 7 bases aligning to TRBD2. The CDR3 consists of 14 residues. Losses at the gene ends were 4 bases for V and 4 bases for J; bases not matched to a gene: 7. The germline V gene encodes CDR1 SGHAT and CDR2 FQNNGV. CDR3 loop: CASSSRPSGYEQYF. The DNA for the CDR3 is TGTGCCAGCAGCTCGCGGCCTAGCGGTTACGAGCAGTACTTC.

The rearrangement links TRBV5-1 to TRBJ1-6, with TRBD1 identical over 7 bases. V lost 5 bases and J lost 8; bases outside the gene matches: 7. The CDR3 covers 14 residues. The germline gives CDR1 SGHRS, CDR2 YFSETQ. CDR3: CASSLTGAHSPLHF. The DNA for the CDR3 is TGCGCCAGCAGTCTTACAGGGGCCCATTCACCCCTCCACTTT.

The chain employs TRBV11-3 and TRBJ2-1; the D gene is possibly TRBD2 (5 bases). The CDR3 is 15 amino acids. Per the germline V gene, CDR1 is SGHNT and CDR2 is YENEEA. The V and J ends lost 2 bases and 0 bases respectively, with 8 bases between them. The CDR3 DNA follows: TGTGCCAGCAGCTTACGGGGTAGCTCCTACAATGAGCAGTTCTTC. Residues: CASSLRGSSYNEQFF.

This clone was counted once. V usage is TRBV7-2 and J usage is TRBJ1-4; possible D gene TRBD1, 6 bases. The CDR3 contains 14 residues. Looked up from germline, CDR1 is SGHTA and CDR2 is FQGNSA. V was clipped by 1 base and J by 4 bases, with 7 bases between them. The CDR3 DNA reads TGTGCCAGCAGCTTAGGGACAGTTAATGAAAAACTGTTTTTT. Its protein is CASSLGTVNEKLFF. The entire variable domain, with the rest obtained from reference TRBV7-2 and TRBJ1-4, is as follows: GAGVSQSPSNKVTEKGKDVELRCDPISGHTALYWYRQSLGQGLEFLIYFQGNSAPDKSGLPSDRFSAERTGGSVSTLTIQRTQQEDSAVYLCASSLGTVNEKLFFGSGTQLSVL.

V usage is TRBV5-6 and J usage is TRBJ1-2, with D possibly being TRBD1 (5 bases). Trimming pared 4 bases from V and 8 bases from J, leaving 12 bases between. From germline, CDR1 is SGHDT and CDR2 YYEEEE. The CDR3 contains 12 residues. For the CDR3, the DNA is TGTGCCAGCAGCACGGGGACGCTGGGCTACACCTTC. Its translation is CASSTGTLGYTF.

The V call is TRBV6-1, the J call TRBJ1-5, with D perhaps TRBD1 (6 bases). V lost 6 bases to trimming and J lost 6 bases, with 18 bases between them. The length of the CDR3 is 15 residues. CDR1 and CDR2 (germline): MNHNS, SASEGT. The CDR3 DNA reads as TGTGCCAGCAGCCAAGAGTTGGACAGAGGTCAGCCCCAGCATTTT. Amino acid sequence: CASSQELDRGQPQHF.

Points on this clone: Distinct nucleotide sequences in the sample also encode this CDR3. The V call is TRBV28, the J call TRBJ1-3; TRBD1 is a possible D gene (5 bases). The CDR3 is 16 amino acids. CDR1 MDHEN and CDR2 SYDVKM come from the germline V gene. V was clipped by 8 bases and J by 1 base, with 18 bases between them. The CDR3 sequence is CASGWDLTKSGNTIYF. The CDR3 DNA is TGTGCCAGCGGATGGGACCTTACTAAGTCTGGAAACACCATATATTTT.

The chain couples TRBV28 to TRBJ1-1; D is uncertain. The CDR3 consists of 17 residues. V was shortened by 3 bases and J by 2 bases, with 19 bases between the two germline ends. CDR1 and CDR2 from the germline V gene are MDHEN and SYDVKM. The CDR3, as DNA: TGTGCCAGCAGTTTCCCCCCTTTTACCGTGGGTAACACTGAAGCTTTCTTT. It specifies CASSFPPFTVGNTEAFF.

The V call is TRBV10-2, the J call TRBJ2-2; TRBD1 aligns across 11 bases. V trimming: 9 bases; J trimming: 5 bases; junction bases outside the gene matches: 5. CDR3 size: 14 residues. CDR1 WSHSY and CDR2 SAAADI come from the germline V gene. CDR3 region: CASGQGALTGELFF. In nucleotides, the CDR3 is TGCGCCAGTGGACAGGGGGCGCTTACCGGGGAGCTGTTTTTT.

The chain links TRBV30 to TRBJ2-7; D perhaps matches TRBD2 (5 bases). Germline-derived CDR1 and CDR2 are GTSNPN and SVGIG (reference sequence). The V and J ends lost 4 bases and 2 bases respectively, with 15 bases between them. This CDR3 contains 14 residues. CDR3 in amino acids: CAWTPPAGTYEQYF. CDR3 bases: TGTGCCTGGACCCCGCCGGCGGGCACCTACGAGCAGTACTTC.

The chain joins TRBV6-5 to TRBJ1-2, with 11 bases identical to TRBD1. The J segment lost 6 bases and the V segment lost 0 bases, leaving 0 bases of the junction unmatched. In germline, CDR1 is MNHEY, CDR2 SVGAGI. CDR3 length: 14 amino acids. CDR3: CASSYSGQGDGYTF. DNA for the CDR3: TGTGCCAGCAGTTACTCGGGACAGGGGGATGGCTACACCTTC.

The CDR3 loop is CASSSGPNVASETQYF. CDR3 nucleotides: TGTGCCAGCAGCTCCGGACCAAATGTAGCTTCGGAGACCCAGTACTTC. This chain uses TRBV7-9 with TRBJ2-5; D gene uncertain. Germline CDR1 reads SEHNR; CDR2 reads FQNEAQ (reference sequence). CDR3 size: 16 residues. Trimming removed 4 bases from V and 5 bases from J, with 20 bases in between.

The rearrangement uses TRBV5-1 and TRBJ2-3; TRBD2 might be the D (6 bases). Germline V gene data show CDR1 as SGHRS and CDR2 as YFSETQ. Trimming shortened V by 4 bases and J by 2 bases, and 14 bases separated the two germline ends. The CDR3 totals 15 residues. CDR3 protein: CASSPGTPYTDTQYF. The CDR3 nucleotides are TGCGCCAGCAGCCCCGGGACTCCCTACACAGATACGCAGTATTTT.

This chain uses TRBV11-1 with TRBJ1-1; no clear D gene. The V gene lost 5 bases and the J gene lost 6 bases, with 10 bases spanning the gap. The germline V gene has CDR1 SGHAT and CDR2 FQDESV (reference sequence). The CDR3 totals 12 residues. Written as DNA, the CDR3 is TGTGCCAGCAGCGCACAGACGGCTGAAGCTTTCTTT. Translated: CASSAQTAEAFF. The variable domain in full, completed from reference TRBV11-1 and TRBJ1-1, reads EAEVAQSPRYKITEKSQAVAFWCDPISGHATLYWYRQILGQGPELLVQFQDESVVDDSQLPKDRFSAERLKGVDSTLKIQPAELGDSAMYLCASSAQTAEAFFGQGTRLTVV.

This rearrangement joins TRBV30 to TRBJ1-4; D may be TRBD1 (5 bases). V lost 2 bases and J lost 6, with 7 bases in between. The CDR3 covers 12 residues. Germline V lookup: CDR1 GTSNPN, CDR2 SVGIG (reference sequence). The CDR3 DNA follows: TGTGCCTGGAGTCTACAGGATGAAAAACTGTTTTTT. This sequence encodes CAWSLQDEKLFF.

The chain joins TRBV15 to TRBJ2-7, with D possibly TRBD1 on 6 matching bases. The length of the CDR3 is 17 residues. Trimming cost V 0 bases and J 0 bases, with 15 bases left between them. Germline loops: CDR1 LNHNV, CDR2 YYDKDF (reference sequence). CDR3: CATSRDLGAANSYEQYF. The CDR3 coding sequence is TGTGCCACCAGCAGAGACCTGGGGGCCGCTAACTCCTACGAGCAGTACTTC.

The chain has TRBV9 and TRBJ1-2; TRBD1 is a possible D gene (6 bases). The germline gives CDR1 SGDLS, CDR2 YYNGEE. The V end lost 1 base, the J end lost 8 bases, and 18 bases lay between the germline ends. CDR3 size: 15 residues. CDR3 coding DNA: TGTGCCAGCAGCGTACTCGAGGAACAGGGAGGCGGCTACACCTTC. Encoded protein: CASSVLEEQGGGYTF.

This chain uses TRBV30 with TRBJ1-3, with 7 bases lining up with TRBD1. This CDR3 is 15 amino acids long. After removal of 5 bases from V and 0 bases from J, the junction contained 7 bases not matched to a gene. Germline V gene lookup returns CDR1 GTSNPN and CDR2 SVGIG (reference sequence). CDR3 bases: TGTGCCTGGGGTACAGGGGTTTCCTCTGGAAACACCATATATTTT. Translating gives CAWGTGVSSGNTIYF. Full variable domain (missing parts from reference TRBV30 and TRBJ1-3): SQTIHQWPATLVQPVGSPLSLECTVEGTSNPNLYWYRQAAGRGLQLLFYSVGIGQISSEVPQNLSASRPQDRQFILSSKKLLLSDSGFYLCAWGTGVSSGNTIYFGEGSWLTVV.

The gene calls are TRBV5-1 and TRBJ1-1; 8 bases fit TRBD1. J gave up 1 base and V 4 bases, and 9 bases lay outside the gene matches. Germline lookup yields CDR1 SGHRS and CDR2 YFSETQ. The CDR3 length is 16 residues. CDR3 bases: TGCGCCAGCAGCCTTGTACCAGGGGGCAGGAACACTGAAGCTTTCTTT. It specifies CASSLVPGGRNTEAFF.

The genes are TRBV7-9 and TRBJ2-3; 9 nucleotides align to TRBD2. The CDR3 contains 16 residues. The V and J ends lost 5 bases and 5 bases, in that order; junction bases with no gene match: 11. Germline-derived CDR1 and CDR2 are SEHNR and FQNEAQ (reference sequence). CDR3 coding DNA: TGTGCCAGCAGCCCGGCGGTAGCGGGAGTCTTAGATACGCAGTATTTT. Amino acids: CASSPAVAGVLDTQYF.

The chain uses TRBV18 and TRBJ1-1; 8 nucleotides line up with TRBD1. The germline V gene has CDR1 KGHSH and CDR2 LQKENI. V trimming: 1 base; J trimming: 6 bases; junction bases outside the gene matches: 13. CDR3 length: 17 amino acids. The CDR3 coding sequence is TGTGCCAGCTCACCACGGCTTCTGACCGACAGGGGCTCTGAAGCTTTCTTT. Translation gives CASSPRLLTDRGSEAFF. Drawing the rest from reference TRBV18 and TRBJ1-1, the complete variable domain is NAGVMQNPRHLVRRRGQEARLRCSPMKGHSHVYWYRQLPEEGLKFMVYLQKENIIDESGMPKERFSAEFPKEGPSILRIQQVVRGDSAAYFCASSPRLLTDRGSEAFFGQGTRLTVV.

This rearrangement joins TRBV5-6 to TRBJ1-2, with a possible D match to TRBD1 (5 bases). CDR3 size: 13 residues. V was pared by 2 bases and J by 6 bases, with 11 bases between. Germline CDR1 reads SGHDT; CDR2 reads YYEEEE. The CDR3 DNA is TGTGCCAGCAGCTTTATGGGGCAGGATGGCTACACCTTC. This codes for CASSFMGQDGYTF. Full variable domain (remainder filled in from reference TRBV5-6 and TRBJ1-2): DAGVTQSPTHLIKTRGQQVTLRCSPKSGHDTVSWYQQALGQGPQFIFQYYEEEERQRGNFPDRFSGHQFPNYSSELNVNALLLGDSALYLCASSFMGQDGYTFGSGTRLTVV.

This clone has a single count. The rearrangement links TRBV6-6 to TRBJ1-6; 9 nucleotides match TRBD1. The CDR3 has 14 residues. CDR1 is MNHNY, CDR2 SVGAGI, per germline (reference sequence). V was pared by 6 bases and J by 7 bases, with 4 bases of the junction left unmatched. The CDR3 DNA sequence: TGTGCCAGCAGCAGACAGGGGGAAAATTCACCCCTCCACTTT. Its translation: CASSRQGENSPLHF.

V gene TRBV5-1 combines with J gene TRBJ2-5; D unresolved. Per the germline V gene, CDR1 is SGHRS and CDR2 is YFSETQ. The length of the CDR3 is 14 residues. V lost 0 bases and J lost 4, with 10 bases in between. The CDR3, as DNA: TGCGCCAGCAGCTTGGAGTCAGGACGAGAGACCCAGTACTTC. Translation: CASSLESGRETQYF. The full variable domain, rest sourced from reference TRBV5-1 and TRBJ2-5, is KAGVTQTPRYLIKTRGQQVTLSCSPISGHRSVSWYQQTPGQGLQFLFEYFSETQRNKGNFPGRFSGRQFSNSRSEMNVSTLELGDSALYLCASSLESGRETQYFGPGTRLLVL.

V usage is TRBV7-2 and J usage is TRBJ1-6, with D maybe TRBD1 (5 bases). V lost 3 bases to trimming and J lost 10 bases, with 19 bases between them. There are 16 residues in the CDR3. Germline V gene data show CDR1 as SGHTA and CDR2 as FQGNSA. CDR3 sequence: CASSFMGPQTGSPLHF. The CDR3 nucleotides are TGTGCCAGCAGCTTTATGGGGCCCCAGACCGGCTCACCCCTCCACTTT. Based on the CDR3 plus reference TRBV7-2 and TRBJ1-6, the full variable domain is GAGVSQSPSNKVTEKGKDVELRCDPISGHTALYWYRQSLGQGLEFLIYFQGNSAPDKSGLPSDRFSAERTGGSVSTLTIQRTQQEDSAVYLCASSFMGPQTGSPLHFGNGTRLTVT.

This sequence joins TRBV5-1 and TRBJ1-4; tentatively, D is TRBD1 (5 bases). Trimming shortened V by 4 bases and J by 5 bases, and 12 bases separated the two germline ends. The CDR3 is made up of 14 amino acids. Germline CDR1 is SGHRS and CDR2 is YFSETQ. As DNA, the CDR3 is TGCGCCAGCAGCGGAGGGACGGGAAATGAAAAACTGTTTTTT. Its translation: CASSGGTGNEKLFF.

The rearrangement joins TRBV11-2 to TRBJ1-2; D gene ambiguous. Germline-derived CDR1 and CDR2 are SGHAT and FQNNGV. The V end was cut by 1 base, the J end by 8 bases, with 14 bases between. The CDR3 extends over 14 amino acids. The CDR3 DNA sequence: TGTGCCAGCAGCTTAGTTTCGGCAACGCGGGGCTACACCTTC. Protein sequence: CASSLVSATRGYTF.

V and J are TRBV28 and TRBJ2-7, with D hard to call. Trimming stripped 2 bases from V and 7 bases from J, with 6 bases between. There are 11 residues in the CDR3. Germline assignment: CDR1 MDHEN and CDR2 SYDVKM. The CDR3 protein is CASSLGREQYF. In DNA, the CDR3 is TGTGCCAGCAGTTTAGGCAGGGAGCAGTACTTC.

The chain employs TRBV6-6 and TRBJ1-3; no definite D call. CDR1 MNHNY and CDR2 SVGAGI come from the germline V gene (reference sequence). The CDR3 has 14 residues. The germline V and J ends were trimmed by 5 bases and 0 bases, with 8 bases remaining between them. The CDR3 here is CASSPWNSGNTIYF. The CDR3 nucleotides read TGTGCCAGCAGTCCGTGGAACTCTGGAAACACCATATATTTT.